This entry features one T cell receptor (beta chain) sequence. PCR employed 60 Vbeta and 13 Jbeta primers. TCRdb keeps only in-frame clones here, not all; method: immunoSEQ multiplex PCR. Among roughly 100,000 clones listed, more than 60% were seen once. The entry originates in a study of cytomegalovirus exposure and HLA in healthy donors. V was clipped by 4 bases and J by 7 bases; unmatched bases: 7. This CDR3 has 14 residues. From germline, CDR1 is MRHNA and CDR2 SNTAGT. This chain links TRBV6-4 with TRBJ2-1, with 7 nucleotides matching TRBD2. Sequencing input: PBMCs. The clonotype originates from a male donor in good health and CMV-seronegative. Here the CDR3 DNA reads TGTGCCAGCAGTGCTGCGGGAGAAAGTAATGAGCAGTTCTTC. Protein: CASSAAGESNEQFF.